One sample yielded the 17 T cell receptor beta chains listed below, sequenced in a study of T cell repertoires in cytomegalovirus infection. Their cognate antigens are unknown. TCRdb independently ran MiXCR on the reads; one entry per CDR3 protein. The sample has 310,000 or so distinct CDR3 sequences; around a quarter are singletons. The sample consisted of cultured PBMCs, taken from culture after CMV antigen stimulation. These receptors originate from a human donor in good health (CMV status not recorded). Some clones in this sample may be carry-over from other donors' samples.

This clonotype was seen more than once but under ten times. The V call is TRBV7-2, the J call TRBJ2-1; D remains ambiguous. The CDR3 totals 13 residues. The germline V gene encodes CDR1 SGHTA and CDR2 FQGNSA. V gave up 0 bases and J gave up 4 bases, with 4 bases separating them. The CDR3 reads CASSLALYNEQFF. The CDR3 DNA reads as TGTGCCAGCAGCTTAGCCCTATACAATGAGCAGTTCTTC.

This clonotype was picked up many times. The chain joins TRBV7-3 to TRBJ2-1; 14 nucleotides agree with TRBD2. The CDR3 covers 18 residues. V lost 5 bases, J lost 0 bases, and 6 bases stayed unmatched. The germline CDR1 and CDR2 sequences are SGHTA and FQGTGA. CDR3 sequence: CASSPGTSGGSSYNEQFF. The DNA for the CDR3 is TGTGCCAGCAGCCCGGGGACTAGCGGGGGTAGCTCCTACAATGAGCAGTTCTTC.

This clonotype occurred many times. The chain uses TRBV12-5 and TRBJ2-5, with a tentative D call TRBD2 (6 bases). The CDR3 has 13 amino acids. V was cut by 5 bases and J by 7 bases, with 14 bases left in between. Looked up from germline, CDR1 is LGHNT and CDR2 is FRNRAP. This CDR3 reads CASGTGLPSTQYF. CDR3 bases: TGTGCTAGTGGTACCGGACTACCTTCGACCCAGTACTTC.

This rearrangement joins TRBV6-6 to TRBJ2-1; no clear D gene. The CDR3 is 15 amino acids. Trimming took 0 bases from V and 3 from J, leaving 9 bases between them. CDR1 MNHNY and CDR2 SVGAGI come from the germline V gene (reference sequence). The chain's CDR3 is CASSYSALGYNEQFF. CDR3 sequence (DNA): TGTGCCAGCAGTTACTCGGCACTGGGCTACAATGAGCAGTTCTTC.

This chain joins TRBV3-1 and TRBJ1-1; TRBD1 is a possible D gene (5 bases). CDR1 LGHDT and CDR2 YNNKEL come from the germline V gene (reference sequence). This CDR3 contains 16 residues. V lost 3 bases and J 5 bases, leaving 19 bases between the germline ends. CDR3 DNA sequence: TGTGCCAGCAGCCATGAACCGGGACGGTACAGAACTGAAGCTTTCTTT. It translates to CASSHEPGRYRTEAFF. Full variable domain (missing parts from reference TRBV3-1 and TRBJ1-1): DTAVSQTPKYLVTQMGNDKSIKCEQNLGHDTMYWYKQDSKKFLKIMFSYNNKELIINETVPNRFSPKSPDKAHLNLHINSLELGDSAVYFCASSHEPGRYRTEAFFGQGTRLTVV.

At least ten counts were recorded for this clonotype. J is TRBJ2-3 and V is TRBV7-2, with 11 bases aligning to TRBD2. The CDR3 is 16 amino acids. The V and J ends lost 5 bases and 4 bases, in that order; junction bases with no gene match: 8. Looked up from germline, CDR1 is SGHTA and CDR2 is FQGNSA. The CDR3 sequence: CASSSSGRAAADTQYF. The CDR3 DNA is TGTGCCAGCAGCAGTAGCGGGAGGGCCGCCGCAGATACGCAGTATTTT.

The sample holds a few counts of this clonotype. This chain uses TRBV12-3 or TRBV12-4 with TRBJ1-5; D remains unclear. The CDR3 is made up of 15 amino acids. Trimming left V 6 bases short and J 1 base short, with 13 bases between. The CDR3 loop is CASSKEMGSNQPQHF. CDR3 sequence (DNA): TGTGCCAGCAGCAAAGAGATGGGGAGCAATCAGCCCCAGCATTTT.

This clonotype was picked up many times. The CDR3 region has the DNA TGTGCCACCAGCGATCCGGCGGTGAGCACAGATACGCAGTATTTT. Translation: CATSDPAVSTDTQYF. V and J are TRBV24-1 and TRBJ2-3; D unclear. V lost 7 bases and J 0 bases, leaving 13 bases between the germline ends. The CDR3 runs to 15 residues. Per germline, CDR1 KGHDR and CDR2 SFDVKD.

The table lists this clonotype with many counts. The chain uses TRBV28 and TRBJ2-7, with 9 bases matching TRBD1. V lost 5 bases, J lost 3 bases, and 5 bases stayed unmatched. Per the germline V gene, CDR1 is MDHEN and CDR2 is SYDVKM. The CDR3 loop spans 14 amino acids. As DNA, the CDR3 is TGTGCCAGCAGTCCAGGGACAGGGAACTACGAGCAGTACTTC. It is translated as CASSPGTGNYEQYF.

This clonotype has more than one count but fewer than ten. J is TRBJ2-3 and V is TRBV27, with 9 bases lining up with TRBD2. J was trimmed by 2 bases and V by 3 bases; bases with no gene match: 12. The length of the CDR3 is 18 residues. CDR1 and CDR2 from the germline V gene are MNHEY and SMNVEV (reference sequence). CDR3 loop: CASSFTGLAGGDTDTQYF. CDR3 bases: TGTGCCAGCAGTTTTACCGGATTGGCGGGAGGGGACACAGATACGCAGTATTTT.

This clonotype was seen a handful of times. CDR3 sequence: CASSPRPRLALGYNEQFF. The CDR3 bases are TGTGCCAGCAGCCCGCGCCCGCGGCTAGCATTAGGCTACAATGAGCAGTTCTTC. The chain links TRBV7-3 to TRBJ2-1, with D maybe TRBD2 (5 bases). Between the trimmed V and J ends, which lost 5 bases and 3 bases, there was a span of 23 bases. The CDR3 loop spans 18 amino acids. Germline V gives CDR1 SGHTA, CDR2 FQGTGA.

Ten or more counts support this clonotype. The J gene is TRBJ1-4, the V gene TRBV7-9; D remains unclear. Germline assignment: CDR1 SEHNR and CDR2 FQNEAQ (reference sequence). This CDR3 spans 14 amino acids. Trimming removed 3 bases from V and 5 bases from J, with 10 bases in between. The CDR3 nucleotides read TGTGCCAGCAGCTTGAGTTTGTCGAATGAAAAACTGTTTTTT. This sequence encodes CASSLSLSNEKLFF. Variable domain in full (rest from reference TRBV7-9 and TRBJ1-4): DTGVSQNPRHKITKRGQNVTFRCDPISEHNRLYWYRQTLGQGPEFLTYFQNEAQLEKSRLLSDRFSAERPKGSFSTLEIQRTEQGDSAMYLCASSLSLSNEKLFFGSGTQLSVL.

The chain couples TRBV19 to TRBJ2-5; 12 bases map to TRBD2. Germline trimming cut 6 bases from V and 5 bases from J; bases unmatched to any gene: 10. The CDR3 totals 16 residues. CDR1 LNHDA and CDR2 SQIVND come from the germline V gene (reference sequence). The CDR3 loop is CASSRTSGRIWETQYF. CDR3 nucleotides: TGTGCCAGTAGCCGAACTAGCGGGAGGATCTGGGAGACCCAGTACTTC.

The V call is TRBV7-2, the J call TRBJ1-2; 9 positions agree with TRBD1. V lost 5 bases, J lost 4 bases, and 11 bases stayed unmatched. The CDR3 totals 16 residues. Germline V lookup: CDR1 SGHTA, CDR2 FQGNSA. The DNA for the CDR3 is TGTGCCAGCAGCAAACTCGGACAGGGGCCGGCCTATGGCTACACCTTC. Protein: CASSKLGQGPAYGYTF.

Only a few counts were recorded for this clonotype. The CDR3: CASSFSDGFRGGYTF. The CDR3 bases are TGTGCCAGCAGTTTCTCCGATGGCTTCCGAGGGGGCTACACCTTC. V and J are TRBV27 and TRBJ1-2, with D hard to call. The CDR3 length is 15 residues. Looked up from germline, CDR1 is MNHEY and CDR2 is SMNVEV (reference sequence). V was trimmed by 3 bases and J by 8 bases, leaving 19 bases between them.

This clonotype was observed at least ten times. V is TRBV11-2 and J is TRBJ1-2; TRBD1 aligns across 8 bases. V dropped 4 bases and J dropped 4; count of bases not matched to a gene: 8. The CDR3 sequence is 15 residues long. Germline assignment: CDR1 SGHAT and CDR2 FQNNGV. The CDR3 here is CASSSITGGGYGYTF. The DNA of the CDR3 is TGTGCCAGCAGCTCAATTACAGGGGGAGGCTATGGCTACACCTTC.

This clonotype was found many times. The chain couples TRBV7-2 to TRBJ2-4; no clear D gene. Germline V CDR1 and CDR2: SGHTA, FQGNSA. The CDR3 covers 13 residues. V lost 5 bases and J lost 8, with 13 bases in between. The CDR3 nucleotides are TGTGCCAGCAGCCCGTCTTCTATAGACATTCAGTACTTC. It specifies CASSPSSIDIQYF.